The rows below give T cell receptor beta chains drawn from one sample of a study of blood T cell repertoires in COVID-19. The method was immunoSEQ multiplex PCR; TCRdb's version includes in-frame clones alone and lacks a portion of them. The sample lists tens of thousands of clones; approximately 80% were seen once. Sequences were obtained from peripheral blood. The receptors were gathered from an older woman with acute or convalescent COVID-19. The CDR3 runs from the conserved cysteine through the conserved F or W. The order of the fields is V gene, D gene, clone size, J gene, CDR3 protein, CDR3 DNA. The D gene is left open where the match is weak. Clone size appears in some rows only: once, few, many, or a class for an expanded clone.

>TRBV19|NA|NA|TRBJ1-6
CASTPRGRNSPLHF
TGTGCCAGTACCCCCCGGGGGAGGAATTCACCCCTCCACTTT
>TRBV7-6|TRBD1|NA|TRBJ1-1
CASRMDRDTEAFF
TGTGCCAGCAGGATGGACAGGGACACTGAAGCTTTCTTT
>TRBV30|NA|NA|TRBJ1-4
CAWSQIINEKLFF
TGTGCCTGGAGCCAGATAATTAATGAAAAACTGTTTTTT
>TRBV19|NA|NA|TRBJ2-3
CASSIDFRVLYF
TGTGCCAGTAGTATCGATTTCAGGGTTCTGTATTTT
>TRBV6-5|NA|NA|TRBJ1-2
CASSSGIYGYTF
TGTGCCAGCAGTTCGGGGATCTATGGCTACACCTTC
>TRBV28|NA|NA|TRBJ1-3
CASSSPGGGSSGNTIYF
TGTGCCAGCAGTTCACCGGGAGGCGGAAGCTCTGGAAACACCATATATTTT
>TRBV7-6|TRBD1|few|TRBJ2-7
CASSSGTGGTTRYEQYF
TGTGCCAGCAGCTCCGGGACAGGGGGCACTACTCGGTACGAGCAGTACTTC
>TRBV19|NA|NA|TRBJ2-3
CASSLGRSGDTQYF
TGTGCCAGTAGTTTAGGGCGCTCGGGGGATACGCAGTATTTT
>TRBV5-1|NA|few|TRBJ1-2
CASSLATNYGYTF
TGCGCCAGCAGCTTGGCTACGAACTATGGCTACACCTTC
>TRBV4-1|TRBD1|NA|TRBJ2-5
CASSRTGEETQYF
TGCGCCAGCAGCCGGACAGGGGAAGAGACCCAGTACTTC
>TRBV5-8|NA|few|TRBJ1-3
CASSSGGTGNTIYF
TGTGCCAGCAGCTCTGGGGGCACTGGAAACACCATATATTTT
>TRBV10-2|NA|few|TRBJ1-1
CASNQGYTEAFF
TGCGCCAGCAACCAGGGGTACACTGAAGCTTTCTTT
>TRBV27|NA|NA|TRBJ1-6
CASSEYRAPGENSPLHF
TGTGCCAGCAGTGAATACAGGGCGCCCGGGGAGAATTCACCCCTCCACTTT
>TRBV28|TRBD1|NA|TRBJ1-1
CASSSGQRPNTEAFF
TGTGCCAGCAGTTCGGGACAGAGGCCGAACACTGAAGCTTTCTTT
>TRBV24-1|NA|NA|TRBJ2-3
CATSDYTAGRTDTQYF
TGTGCCACCAGTGATTATACGGCAGGGAGGACAGATACGCAGTATTTT
>TRBV29-1|NA|NA|TRBJ1-1
CSVEGWGVNTEAFF
TGCAGCGTTGAAGGGTGGGGGGTGAACACTGAAGCTTTCTTT
>TRBV6-1|TRBD1|few|TRBJ1-5
CASSEAGGSQPQHF
TGTGCCAGCAGTGAGGCAGGGGGGAGTCAGCCCCAGCATTTT
>TRBV7-7|TRBD2|NA|TRBJ2-5
CASSPGLAGGETQYF
TGTGCCAGCAGCCCGGGACTAGCGGGAGGGGAGACCCAGTACTTC
>TRBV3-1/TRBV3-2|NA|NA|TRBJ1-2
CASSQDRYYGYTF
TGTGCCAGCAGCCAAGACAGGTACTATGGCTACACCTTC
>TRBV2|NA|NA|TRBJ2-3
CASSSGTDTQYF
TGTGCCAGCAGCTCGGGCACAGATACGCAGTATTTT
>TRBV6-5|NA|NA|TRBJ1-2
CASRREANYGYTF
TGTGCCAGCAGGAGGGAAGCTAACTATGGCTACACCTTC
>TRBV19|NA|NA|TRBJ1-5
CASSNDRREGNQPQHF
TGTGCCAGTAGCAACGACAGGCGGGAGGGCAATCAGCCCCAGCATTTT
>TRBV15|TRBD1|NA|TRBJ1-1
CATSREVGGTDF
TGTGCCACCAGCAGAGAGGTAGGGGGCACGGACTTT
>TRBV5-6|TRBD2|NA|TRBJ2-1
CASSEWTSGSYEQFF
TGTGCCAGCAGCGAATGGACTAGCGGGAGTTATGAGCAGTTCTTC
>TRBV6-5|TRBD1|NA|TRBJ1-2
CASSYSRDRGASGYTF
TGTGCCAGCAGTTACTCTCGGGACAGGGGTGCGTCTGGCTACACCTTC
>TRBV30|NA|NA|TRBJ1-5
CAWSFPPGLYSNQPQHF
TGTGCCTGGAGTTTTCCCCCAGGGCTCTATAGCAATCAGCCCCAGCATTTT
>TRBV14|NA|NA|TRBJ1-1
CASSLHRNTEAFF
TGTGCCAGCAGCCTCCACAGGAACACTGAAGCTTTCTTT
>TRBV3-1/TRBV3-2|TRBD1|NA|TRBJ1-2
CASSLDRRGYTF
TGTGCCAGCAGCCTGGACAGGCGAGGCTACACCTTC
>TRBV29-1|NA|NA|TRBJ1-1
CSVEAGGNTEAFF
TGCAGCGTTGAAGCCGGGGGGAACACTGAAGCTTTCTTT